A selection of T cell receptor beta chains follows, all from one sample in a study of blood T cell repertoires in COVID-19. Some clones are missing from TCRdb's copy, which holds only in-frame ones; the method was immunoSEQ multiplex PCR. The repertoire has about 270,000 clones, around 93% of them found once; the top ten carry about 3%. The sequenced sample was PBMCs or T cells enriched from blood (not recorded which). These TCRs come from a man aged 35-49 years who had been exposed to COVID-19. Both conserved end residues are part of each CDR3. D genes are given only for firm matches. Some rows have no size entry. The others give once, few or many, or a class for an expanded clone.

>TRBJ2-7|TRBD2|TRBV12-3/TRBV12-4|NA
CASSTSGSGEQYF
TGTGCCAGCAGTACTAGCGGGAGCGGCGAGCAGTACTTC
>TRBJ1-1|TRBD1|TRBV28|NA
CASSTGTGGLVAFF
TGTGCCAGCAGCACCGGGACAGGGGGCTTGGTAGCTTTCTTT
>TRBJ1-1|NA|TRBV4-1|NA
CASSRKQGDTEAFF
TGCGCCAGCAGCCGCAAACAGGGAGACACTGAAGCTTTCTTT
>TRBJ1-1|NA|TRBV28|NA
CASRILTGGVTEAFF
TGTGCCAGCAGAATTCTGACAGGTGGGGTCACTGAAGCTTTCTTT
>TRBJ2-4|NA|TRBV19|NA
CASSKNDRAKNIQYF
TGTGCCAGTAGTAAAAACGACAGAGCCAAAAACATTCAGTACTTC
>TRBJ2-7|NA|TRBV14|NA
CASSPLAFRRDAAYEQYF
TGTGCCAGCAGCCCACTAGCATTTCGACGGGATGCGGCCTACGAGCAGTACTTC
>TRBJ2-5|TRBD2|TRBV5-4|NA
CASSPGLAGGSETQYF
TGTGCCAGCAGCCCAGGACTAGCGGGAGGTTCAGAGACCCAGTACTTC
>TRBJ2-3|NA|TRBV10-3|NA
CAIKSGISTDTQYF
TGTGCCATCAAGTCCGGGATCAGCACAGATACGCAGTATTTT
>TRBJ1-4|NA|TRBV21-1|once
CASSKRDRGILGKDEKLFF
TGTGCCAGCAGCAAAAGGGACAGGGGGATTTTAGGTAAGGATGAAAAACTGTTTTTT
>TRBJ2-3|TRBD2|TRBV6-2/TRBV6-3|NA
CASSTSGHADTQYF
TGTGCCAGCAGCACTAGCGGACACGCCGATACGCAGTATTTT
>TRBJ2-7|TRBD1|TRBV5-4|NA
CASRKGAGTGDYEQYF
TGTGCCAGCAGAAAGGGGGCCGGGACAGGGGACTACGAGCAGTACTTC
>TRBJ2-5|TRBD2|TRBV6-2/TRBV6-3|NA
CASSWSLAGGRETQYF
TGTGCCAGCAGTTGGAGCCTAGCGGGAGGGAGGGAGACCCAGTACTTC
>TRBJ2-7|TRBD2|TRBV2|NA
CASSEELAGGGEQYF
TGTGCCAGCAGTGAAGAATTAGCGGGAGGGGGGGAGCAGTACTTC
>TRBJ2-7|NA|TRBV28|NA
CASSLILGHLSEQYF
TGTGCCAGCAGTTTAATTCTAGGACATCTATCCGAGCAGTACTTC
>TRBJ1-5|NA|TRBV4-1|NA
CASSHLTPGEDNQPQHF
TGCGCCAGCAGCCACCTGACCCCAGGGGAAGACAATCAGCCCCAGCATTTT
>TRBJ1-1|NA|TRBV20-1|NA
CSARRAFEAFF
TGCAGTGCTAGACGCGCCTTTGAAGCTTTCTTT
>TRBJ1-1|NA|TRBV2|few
CASHLTANTEAFF
TGTGCCAGCCACCTGACAGCGAACACTGAAGCTTTCTTT
>TRBJ1-5|NA|TRBV4-1|NA
CASSQFESSGQPQHF
TGCGCCAGCAGCCAATTCGAATCGTCGGGTCAGCCCCAGCATTTT
>TRBJ1-2|NA|TRBV28|NA
CASSEGSAQGLNYGYTF
TGTGCCAGCAGTGAGGGTTCGGCGCAGGGGCTTAACTATGGCTACACCTTC
>TRBJ1-1|TRBD1|TRBV3-1/TRBV3-2|once
CASADRGSKLEAFF
TGTGCCAGCGCGGACAGGGGATCCAAGCTTGAAGCTTTCTTT
>TRBJ2-7|TRBD1|TRBV27|NA
CASSSVQGVSYEQYF
TGTGCCAGCAGTTCCGTACAGGGGGTATCCTACGAGCAGTACTTC
>TRBJ2-2|TRBD2|TRBV10-3|NA
CAISESASGSRTGELFF
TGTGCCATCAGTGAGTCGGCCAGCGGGAGTCGGACCGGGGAGCTGTTTTTT
>TRBJ2-2|TRBD2|TRBV10-3|NA
CATGPSGRVTNTGELFF
TGTGCCACCGGCCCTAGCGGGAGGGTAACGAACACCGGGGAGCTGTTTTTT
>TRBJ1-1|NA|TRBV19|NA
CASIAYVSPNTEAFF
TGTGCCAGTATCGCGTATGTCTCGCCGAACACTGAAGCTTTCTTT
>TRBJ1-5|NA|TRBV29-1|NA
CSVELEGLNQPQHF
TGCAGCGTTGAACTTGAGGGACTCAATCAGCCCCAGCATTTT
>TRBJ1-1|NA|TRBV7-2|NA
CASSLDLLTERAFF
TGTGCCAGCAGCTTAGACCTTTTGACAGAACGAGCTTTCTTT
>TRBJ1-4|NA|TRBV5-1|NA
CASSPPSFGEKLFF
TGCGCCAGCAGCCCCCCCTCGTTTGGCGAAAAACTGTTTTTT
>TRBJ1-4|NA|TRBV19|few
CASSETGATNEKLFF
TGTGCCAGTAGTGAGACGGGAGCAACTAATGAAAAACTGTTTTTT
>TRBJ1-5|NA|TRBV27|NA
CASSARVGQGQPQHF
TGTGCCAGCAGCGCCCGGGTGGGGCAAGGACAGCCCCAGCATTTT
>TRBJ2-1|TRBD2|TRBV6-4|once
CASSAGTSDYNEQFF
TGTGCCAGCAGTGCCGGGACTAGCGATTACAATGAGCAGTTCTTC
>TRBJ1-5|NA|TRBV20-1|NA
CSASRTLTAETQPQHF
TGCAGTGCTAGTCGAACTCTAACGGCGGAAACTCAGCCCCAGCATTTT
>TRBJ2-7|TRBD2|TRBV30|NA
CAWSTGLAGGEQYF
TGTGCCTGGAGTACGGGACTAGCGGGAGGCGAGCAGTACTTC
>TRBJ1-2|NA|TRBV28|NA
CATTGQFGYTF
TGTGCCACGACCGGACAGTTTGGCTACACCTTC
>TRBJ2-1|TRBD2|TRBV20-1|NA
CSASSLAGEQFF
TGCAGTGCTAGTTCCCTAGCGGGTGAGCAGTTCTTC
>TRBJ1-3|NA|TRBV4-1|once
CASSQDLAERGIGNTIYF
TGCGCCAGCAGCCAAGATCTGGCCGAAAGGGGGATAGGAAACACCATATATTTT
>TRBJ1-1|NA|TRBV15|NA
CATSRGWGVGAFF
TGTGCCACCAGCAGAGGATGGGGGGTGGGTGCTTTCTTT
>TRBJ1-2|TRBD1|TRBV29-1|NA
CSVRDSHGYTF
TGCAGCGTCCGGGACAGTCATGGCTACACCTTC
>TRBJ1-3|TRBD1|TRBV10-3|NA
CAISEWTGINTIYF
TGTGCCATCAGTGAATGGACAGGGATAAACACCATATATTTT
>TRBJ2-3|NA|TRBV5-4|few
CASSLQAGRRTDTQYF
TGTGCCAGCAGCTTGCAGGCGGGGAGGCGGACAGATACGCAGTATTTT
>TRBJ2-1|TRBD2|TRBV6-5|NA
CASASSGIYEQFF
TGTGCCAGCGCGTCTAGCGGGATTTATGAGCAGTTCTTC